This paragraph reports one T cell receptor beta chain. This clonotype occurred a few times. The target of this receptor is not known. Base qualities are missing; no much larger clone stands one base away. Systemically healthy Caucasian individuals from Russia, approximately 39 in total and aged about 6 to 95 years, were included as donors. Each donor gave 8 to 10 milliliters of peripheral blood, drawn into EDTA-treated Vacutainer tubes. Ficoll-Paque density-gradient centrifugation was used to isolate PBMCs, with at least 6.5 million per sample. Trizol reagent was used to extract total RNA from PBMCs, with at least 5.5 micrograms per sample. For every donor, flow cytometry on a PBMC aliquot measured the percentage of naive CD45RAhigh/CD27high T cells. This entry belongs to a study of blood T cells in healthy people across ages (dated by TCRdb to about 2015). Notes on the research overall: In model experiments, template switching captured about one uniquely barcoded TCR beta cDNA molecule for every two T cells. Using deep sequencing normalized with unique cDNA molecular identifiers, the study measured how TCR beta repertoire diversity changes with age. The donors were split into four age groups: young (average 16 years), middle-aged (over 35), aged (approximately 59) and long-lived (over 75). To avoid experimental bias, donors of different ages were randomly spread across the sequencing lanes. Using the same blood draw, the study looked at two additional independent replicas of 1 million unique cDNA reads for two donors, one aged 18 to 30 and the other aged 80 or older.

What the research found in general, with its limitations: Estimates of total diversity from one million sequenced T cells were regarded as lower bounds and underestimates. Bulk unsorted PBMC profiling prevented conclusive comparison of naive and antigen-experienced compartments. The CMV infection status of donors was not known, potentially confounding age-related changes in expanded clonotypes. A strong correlation was found between observed TCR beta diversity and the percentage of naive T cells measured by flow cytometry. Compared with the aged group, the long-lived group had more naive CD4+ T cells, fewer expanded clones and increased TCR diversity, a pattern suggesting age selection. Observed TCR beta diversity per million T cells fell roughly linearly with age, and a significant reduction was already apparent by age around 40.

V gives up 4 bases and J gives up 6 bases, and the segment between their germline ends measures 22 bases. CDR1 and CDR2 are read off the germline V gene (reference sequence) as LGHDT and YNNKEL. The CDR3 runs 17 residues from the cysteine to the phenylalanine. Only the CDR3 DNA stays, 51 bases, in frame from base 1. The method behind the library was 5' RACE. These reads were obtained on an Illumina HiSeq 2500. A second PCR of 7 to 11 cycles was performed with a sample-barcoded 5' primer and a J-beta primer mix. A unique molecular identifier was introduced onto each TCR beta cDNA molecule by a template-switch 5' adaptor carrying 12 random nucleotides. Each sample yielded at least 2.5 million CDR3-containing paired-end reads. First-strand cDNA synthesis was performed from all RNA using the Mint cDNA synthesis kit, with priming by a TRBC-specific oligonucleotide. Following uracil-DNA glycosylase treatment, all cDNA underwent a first 18-cycle PCR with the universal primers M1SS and BC2_uni_R. Under the source paper's analysis protocol: Normalization of each sample was performed by random selection of 1 million high-quality reads, each carrying a distinct molecular identifier. Reads with shared molecular identifiers were discarded instead of being binned into consensus sequences. MiTCR, run with a Q25 quality threshold and the strictest error-elimination algorithm, handled CDR3 identification, clonotype clustering and error correction. A nonparametric unseen species model using Euler transformation provided a lower-bound estimate of total TCR beta diversity. In TCRdb, the public reads were trimmed at Q25 with fastp and aligned with MiXCR, with productive beta chains retained. Duplicate CDR3 protein sequences are folded into a single record with the most common DNA and genes. The V and J calls shown here were made by TCRdb, not taken from the authors' results. This sample comprises roughly 1,500,000 distinct CDR3 sequences, about 35% of them detected only once. The top ten clonotypes cover about 11% of the sample.

Rearrangement joined TRBV3-1 to TRBJ2-1; TRBD2 could be the D gene, as 5 bases match. The sequenced sample was blood. This TCR derives from a woman in her 30s in good health. The DNA is TGTGCCAGCAGCCTATCTCCCGAGGCTAGAGGGTCCAATGAGCAGTTCTTC. This gives the protein CASSLSPEARGSNEQFF.